Listed below are T cell receptor beta chains from one sample, sequenced in a study of T cells after yellow fever vaccination. TCRdb re-analysed the 5' RACE reads in MiXCR, keeping a single row per CDR3 protein. The table has some 260,000 distinct CDR3 sequences, over 4.5% seen once. This material consisted of CD4+ T cells sorted from PBMCs, taken on the day of the yellow fever booster vaccination. The receptors originated from a man between 18 and 35 years old who received the YFV17D yellow fever vaccine. The CDR3 runs from the conserved cysteine through the conserved F or W. A D gene is named only where the DNA matches it firmly. Clone sizes are given selectively: once, few, many, or a class where the clone is expanded.

>-|TRBV6-5|TRBD1|14|TRBJ1-5
TGTGCCAGCAGCCGTGACAGGGATGGACAGCCCCAGCATTTT
CASSRDRDGQPQHF
>-|TRBV4-2|-|14|TRBJ1-5
TGTGCCAGCAGCCAAGACAGGGCCGTTCAGCCCCAGCATTTT
CASSQDRAVQPQHF
>many|TRBV7-2|TRBD1|14|TRBJ2-3
TGTGCCAGCAGAGACAGGGGTGGCACAGATACGCAGTATTTT
CASRDRGGTDTQYF
>many|TRBV6-2/TRBV6-3|-|13|TRBJ1-5
TGTGCCAGCGCAACGGCTAGCAATCAGCCCCAGCATTTT
CASATASNQPQHF
>-|TRBV6-1|-|13|TRBJ2-7
TGTGCCAGCAGTGAAAGGTCTGGCTACGAGCAGTACTTC
CASSERSGYEQYF
>few|TRBV7-2|-|15|TRBJ1-2
TGTGCCAGCAGTTCCCCGCCCTGGGGCCGCTATGGCTACACCTTC
CASSSPPWGRYGYTF
>-|TRBV20-1|-|14|TRBJ1-2
TGCAGTGCTAGAGTTCCTAGAGGGGTGTTCGGCTACACCTTC
CSARVPRGVFGYTF
>-|TRBV6-5|-|13|TRBJ1-1
TGTGCCAGCATTAAAGGTGTGAACACTGAAGCTTTCTTT
CASIKGVNTEAFF
>few|TRBV5-1|-|14|TRBJ2-5
TGCGCCAGCACCCGAGGGGCGGTCCAAGAGACCCAGTACTTC
CASTRGAVQETQYF
>many|TRBV6-5|-|15|TRBJ2-2
TGTGCCAGCAGTCCTGAAGGGGGTTGGACCGGGGAGCTGTTTTTT
CASSPEGGWTGELFF
>few|TRBV7-2|-|15|TRBJ2-2
TGTGCCAGCAGCTTAGTTCTGACTAGTCCCGGGGAGCTGTTTTTT
CASSLVLTSPGELFF
>-|TRBV6-5|-|16|TRBJ2-5
TGTGCCAGCAGTTACTCGAAAGGCGAAACTGGAGAGACCCAGTACTTC
CASSYSKGETGETQYF
>many|TRBV20-1|-|15|TRBJ1-5
TGCAGTGCTAGGAACAGGCCGGATGGCAATCAGCCCCAGCATTTT
CSARNRPDGNQPQHF
>few|TRBV5-4|TRBD2|12|TRBJ2-1
TGTGCCAGCAGCTGGTTAGCGGGAGAGCAGTTCTTC
CASSWLAGEQFF
>many|TRBV9|-|12|TRBJ1-6
TGTGCCAGCTTCATAAGGGGGTCACCCCTCCACTTT
CASFIRGSPLHF
>few|TRBV5-1|TRBD1|14|TRBJ2-5
TGCGCCAGCAGCTTGAACCAGGGGGCGCGTCTTCCGTACTTC
CASSLNQGARLPYF
>-|TRBV25-1|-|13|TRBJ1-2
TGTGCCACCCTCAGTGATTTCAACTATGGCTACACCTTC
CATLSDFNYGYTF
>many|TRBV7-9|TRBD2|15|TRBJ2-1
TGTGCCAGCAGCGCGAGACGGGGGGGGCACGATGAGCAGTTCTTC
CASSARRGGHDEQFF
>-|TRBV19|-|14|TRBJ1-5
TGTGCCAGCAGTCACCGCGACGGGAATCAGCCCCAGCATTTT
CASSHRDGNQPQHF
>few|TRBV18|-|13|TRBJ1-5
TGTGCCAGCTCCGCTGGTTTTTTTGAGCCCCAGCATTTT
CASSAGFFEPQHF
>-|TRBV5-1|TRBD1|16|TRBJ2-5
TGCGCCAGCAGCTTGGCGGGGACAGGGGGCTCAGAGACCCAGTACTTC
CASSLAGTGGSETQYF
>many|TRBV7-8|-|17|TRBJ1-3
TGTGCCAGCAGCTTAGATGGCCCAGTACTCAGTGGAAACACCATATATTTT
CASSLDGPVLSGNTIYF
>-|TRBV24-1|TRBD2|13|TRBJ2-3
TGTGCCACCAGTGACGGGGGGATCCTTACGCAGTATTTT
CATSDGGILTQYF